This T cell receptor (beta chain) was retrieved from a study of blood T cell repertoires in COVID-19 (TCRdb year 2020). Regarding the research as a whole: The collaborator samples originated in the United States, Italy and Spain and spanned the acute and convalescent phases of COVID-19. The prospective study material was composed of cDNA or gDNA derived from T cells, B-cell-depleted T cells, or PBMCs. The dataset comprised deeply sampled blood TCRbeta repertoires from subjects exposed to, actively infected with, or recovered from COVID-19. The repertoires were made available in a free public database intended to serve as a resource for research on the immune response to SARS-CoV-2. Samples were obtained from the ongoing ImmuneRACE study (first 160 participants) and from about 1,300 subjects provided by 6 global collaborators. Sample metadata almost always included a de-identified subject ID, COVID-19 status, age in years and sex. Where available, HLA class I and class II types were obtained from metadata supplied by the sample provider rather than from assay-based typing. Findings and caveats that apply to the study as a whole: How much clinical and demographic metadata was included differed by source and by participant, and the metadata was provided uncurated.

With regard to this clone: Which antigen it targets is not known. Base qualities are not at hand, and no much larger clone is one base apart.

V trim: 5 bases; J trim: 8 bases; unmatched bases: 2. Counted from cysteine to phenylalanine, this CDR3 has 11 amino acids. The CDR3 DNA has 33 bases and is translated from base 1. Via the germline V gene (reference sequence), CDR1 is DFQATT and CDR2 SNEGSKA. TCRbeta CDR3 regions were amplified from genomic DNA using the immunoSEQ Assay, a bias-controlled multiplex PCR. For the original study's pipeline: Within the assay, amplification of reference gene primers was used to estimate how many nucleated cells each sample contained. To quantify the absolute abundance of each unique TCRbeta CDR3 rearrangement, sequence reads were collapsed and filtered. Productive Simpson clonality was computed per sample as the square root of Simpson's diversity index over productive rearrangements. TCRdb obtained this table from immuneACCESS and retained in-frame rearrangements with V and J assigned. These tables miss some clones; where compared with another copy, unresolved V genes account for less than half of the shortfall, and the remainder is unexplained. That table supplies the V and J calls and clone size; D and trimming were determined from the DNA. The sample table records about 100,000 clones; 70% to 90% of these occur just once. The leading ten clones occupy about an eighth of the sample.

Each collaborating institution followed its own protocols to collect whole blood in K2EDTA tubes. For TCRbeta analysis, collaborators shipped samples as frozen whole blood, isolated PBMCs, or DNA extracted from either of those sample types. This clonotype originated in a man in his fifties with active or convalescent COVID-19. The V and J genes are TRBV20-1 and TRBJ1-3; TRBD1 agrees with 8 junctional bases. The sample consisted of peripheral blood. The CDR3 is CSAPQGDTIYF. The DNA is as follows: TGCAGTGCTCCACAGGGGGACACCATATATTTT.